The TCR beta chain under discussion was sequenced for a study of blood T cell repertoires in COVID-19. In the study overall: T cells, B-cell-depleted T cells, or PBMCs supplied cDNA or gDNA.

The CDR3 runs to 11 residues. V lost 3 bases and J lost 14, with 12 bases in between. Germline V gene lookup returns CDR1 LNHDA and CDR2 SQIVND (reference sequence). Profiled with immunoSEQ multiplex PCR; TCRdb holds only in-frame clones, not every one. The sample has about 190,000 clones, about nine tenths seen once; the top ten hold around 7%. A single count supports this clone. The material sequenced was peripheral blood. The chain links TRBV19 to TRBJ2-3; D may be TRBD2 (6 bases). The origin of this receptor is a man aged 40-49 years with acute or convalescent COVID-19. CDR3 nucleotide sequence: TGTGCCAGTAGTATGGGAGGAACGGCGTATTTT. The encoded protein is CASSMGGTAYF.